This T cell receptor beta chain emerged from a study of T-cell reconstitution after alpha-beta-depleted transplantation in children. General study points: When one year had passed after transplant, most T-cell counts and diversity came from newly produced T cells. There were some patients whose high TCRbeta diversity at day 60 came from surviving recipient T cells and thymic progenitors. Alpha-beta T cells about two months after transplant reportedly derived from several hundred expanded graft clones.

The V and J ends lost 1 base and 5 bases, in that order; junction bases with no gene match: 10. There are 17 residues in the CDR3. From germline, CDR1 is LGHNA and CDR2 YNFKEQ. To note about this clonotype: What it recognizes is unknown.

As it was prepared, the TCRbeta library received unique molecular identifiers. TCRdb reprocessed the PCR reads with MiXCR, giving one entry per CDR3 protein. The table has around 800,000 distinct CDR3 sequences, roughly 15% seen once; the top ten hold about 5%. The origin of this receptor is a male patient younger than 18 who had a stem cell transplant for acute lymphoblastic leukemia, so the T cells may come from the graft donor. Specimen: PBMCs, mostly from graft donor cells, collected 360 days after TCRalphabeta/CD19-depleted stem cell transplant. The gene calls are TRBV4-2 and TRBJ2-2, with 7 bases that match TRBD1. CDR3 sequence (DNA): TGTGCCAGCAGCCAAGTAGGGGAACAGGGGAAAACCGGGGAGCTGTTTTTT. Translation gives CASSQVGEQGKTGELFF.